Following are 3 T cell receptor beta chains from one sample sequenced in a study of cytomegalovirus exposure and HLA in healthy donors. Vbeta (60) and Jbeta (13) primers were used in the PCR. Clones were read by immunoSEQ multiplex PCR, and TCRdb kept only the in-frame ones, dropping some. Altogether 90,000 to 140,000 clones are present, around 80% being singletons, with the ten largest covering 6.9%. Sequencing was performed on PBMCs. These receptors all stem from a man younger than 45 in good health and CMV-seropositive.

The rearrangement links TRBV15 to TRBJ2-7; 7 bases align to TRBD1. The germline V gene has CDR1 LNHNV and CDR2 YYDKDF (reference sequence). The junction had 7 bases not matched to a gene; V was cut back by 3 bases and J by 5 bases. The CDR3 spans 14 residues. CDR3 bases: TGTGCCACCAGCAGGACAGGGACGTGGAACGAGCAGTACTTC. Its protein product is CATSRTGTWNEQYF.

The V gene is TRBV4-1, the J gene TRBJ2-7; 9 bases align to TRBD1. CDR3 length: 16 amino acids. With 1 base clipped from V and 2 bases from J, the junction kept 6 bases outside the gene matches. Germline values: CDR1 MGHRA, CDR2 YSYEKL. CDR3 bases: TGCGCCAGCAGCCAAGTTTGGACAGGGGATGCCTACGAGCAGTACTTC. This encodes CASSQVWTGDAYEQYF.

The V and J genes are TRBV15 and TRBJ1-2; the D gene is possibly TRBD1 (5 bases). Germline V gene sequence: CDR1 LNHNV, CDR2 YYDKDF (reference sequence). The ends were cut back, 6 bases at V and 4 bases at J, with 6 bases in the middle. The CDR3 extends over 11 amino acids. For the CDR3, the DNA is TGTGCCACCAGGGGGCCCTATGGCTACACCTTC. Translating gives CATRGPYGYTF.